The 17 T cell receptor beta chains reported below all come from one sample, sequenced in a study of response to subunit inactivated influenza vaccine. TCRdb re-called the RT-PCR reads through MiXCR, storing one row per CDR3 protein. The sample contains some 570,000 distinct CDR3 sequences, about 10% of which appear only once. A further study also used this sample, focusing on T cells expressing NK-cell markers. That paper notes: TCR beta cDNA was made by 5'RACE template switching with UMIs.

The sequencing here drew on PBMCs from blood, taken on the day of vaccination. The receptor source for this set is a man in his fifties or sixties who received an inactivated influenza vaccine.

The chain couples TRBV5-5 to TRBJ2-1; 7 bases are shared with TRBD2. The J segment lost 2 bases and the V segment lost 4 bases, leaving 6 bases of the junction unmatched. Germline-derived CDR1 and CDR2 are SGHKS and YYEKEE (reference sequence). The CDR3 is made up of 15 amino acids. Here the CDR3 reads CASSPGTTTYNEQFF. For the CDR3, the DNA is TGTGCCAGCAGCCCTGGGACTACGACCTACAATGAGCAGTTCTTC.

This clonotype was detected many times. The CDR3 reads CSVRRSSHNEQFF. CDR3 DNA: TGCAGCGTTCGACGGTCCAGTCACAATGAGCAGTTCTTC. This rearrangement joins TRBV29-1 to TRBJ2-1; D is unresolved. V lost 5 bases and J 5 bases, leaving 13 bases between the germline ends. The CDR3 contains 13 residues. Germline CDR1 is SQVTM and CDR2 is ANQGSEA.

The genes are TRBV6-5 and TRBJ2-3; 9 bases map to TRBD2. The junction had 2 bases not matched to a gene; V was cut back by 0 bases and J by 1 base. The CDR3 has 16 residues. The germline V gene has CDR1 MNHEY and CDR2 SVGAGI. The CDR3 sequence is CASSYSVAGGTDTQYF. The CDR3 coding sequence is TGTGCCAGCAGTTACTCGGTAGCGGGGGGCACAGATACGCAGTATTTT.

Only a few counts were recorded for this clonotype. The chain recombines TRBV6-2 or TRBV6-3 with TRBJ1-5; TRBD1 agrees at 7 bases. CDR1 is MNHEY and CDR2 is SVGEGT in the germline V gene. The CDR3 totals 17 residues. Trimming removed 5 bases from V and 1 base from J; junction bases left unmatched: 11. CDR3 DNA: TGTGCCAGCAGTCCTGTGTCGACAGGGTTGAGCAATCAGCCCCAGCATTTT. Translated, it gives CASSPVSTGLSNQPQHF.

The table lists this clonotype with many counts. CDR3 protein: CASRIGRGSAQYGYTF. As DNA, the CDR3 is TGCGCCAGCAGGATCGGACGGGGTTCCGCCCAGTATGGCTACACCTTC. V usage is TRBV5-1 and J usage is TRBJ1-2; D is unresolved. Germline CDR1 and CDR2: SGHRS and YFSETQ. The CDR3 has 16 amino acids. The ends were cut back, 5 bases at V and 5 bases at J, with 22 bases in the middle.

This clonotype was observed many times. This chain connects TRBV10-3 to TRBJ2-7; no definite D call. The CDR3 contains 12 residues. CDR1 is ENHRY, CDR2 SYGVKD, per germline. V lost 3 bases, J lost 2 bases, and 5 bases lay in between. Here the CDR3 reads CAISEGPYEQYF. For the CDR3, the DNA is TGTGCCATCAGTGAAGGTCCCTACGAGCAGTACTTC.

This clonotype was recorded a few times. The chain has TRBV18 and TRBJ2-1; 8 bases map to TRBD2. Germline V gene sequence: CDR1 KGHSH, CDR2 LQKENI. V gave up 2 bases and J gave up 6 bases; unmatched junction bases: 6. CDR3 length: 15 residues. The CDR3 DNA reads TGTGCCAGCTCACCAGACAGACTAGCGCTCAATGAGCAGTTCTTC. Protein sequence: CASSPDRLALNEQFF.

In this sample, this clonotype turned up a few times. J is TRBJ2-2 and V is TRBV5-1; 12 bases fit TRBD2. V was pared by 9 bases and J by 6 bases, with 15 bases of the junction left unmatched. The germline CDR1 and CDR2 sequences are SGHRS and YFSETQ. CDR3 length: 17 amino acids. CDR3 sequence (DNA): TGCGCCACTAGGCTCTGGACTAGCGGGATGATTGCCGGGGAGCTGTTTTTT. Residues: CATRLWTSGMIAGELFF.

The V and J genes are TRBV20-1 and TRBJ2-7; 11 nucleotides line up with TRBD1. Germline trimming cut 6 bases from V and 3 bases from J; bases unmatched to any gene: 4. Looked up from germline, CDR1 is DFQATT and CDR2 is SNEGSKA (reference sequence). There are 13 residues in the CDR3. CDR3 protein: CSASGTGGYEQYF. The CDR3 nucleotides read TGCAGTGCCTCCGGGACAGGGGGCTACGAGCAGTACTTC.

This clonotype has just a few counts. The gene calls are TRBV5-1 and TRBJ2-5; no clear D. The germline gives CDR1 SGHRS, CDR2 YFSETQ. This CDR3 comprises 14 residues. V gave up 4 bases and J gave up 1 base, with 11 bases separating them. The DNA of the CDR3 is TGCGCCAGCAGCACCGGACGGGCCCAAGAGACCCAGTACTTC. This codes for CASSTGRAQETQYF.

This clonotype was found a few times. The chain has TRBV25-1 and TRBJ1-3; D remains ambiguous. The CDR3 covers 15 residues. Per the germline V gene, CDR1 is MGHDK and CDR2 is SYGVNS. Trimming removed 3 bases at V and 0 bases at J, with 9 bases between. The CDR3 region is CASSDTDSSGNTIYF. CDR3 nucleotides: TGTGCCAGCAGTGATACGGATAGCTCTGGAAACACCATATATTTT.

This clonotype was detected only a few times. The DNA for the CDR3 is TGTGCCAGTAGTATTAAACCCAACTACGAGCAGTACTTC. Its protein is CASSIKPNYEQYF. The genes are TRBV19 and TRBJ2-7, with D unresolved. V dropped 3 bases and J dropped 3 bases, with 9 bases sitting between them. The germline CDR1 and CDR2 sequences are LNHDA and SQIVND (reference sequence). The CDR3 sequence is 13 residues long.

The chain uses TRBV19 and TRBJ1-1, with TRBD1 matching 8 bases. In germline, CDR1 is LNHDA, CDR2 SQIVND (reference sequence). V lost 6 bases, J lost 3 bases, and 6 bases stayed unmatched. The length of the CDR3 is 14 residues. Here the CDR3 DNA reads TGTGCCAGTAGCGACAGGGGAGGGGACACTGAAGCTTTCTTT. Protein: CASSDRGGDTEAFF.

V gene TRBV20-1 combines with J gene TRBJ2-7, with a possible D match to TRBD2 (5 bases). Trimming shortened V by 8 bases and J by 1 base, and 18 bases separated the two germline ends. CDR1 and CDR2 from the germline V gene are DFQATT and SNEGSKA (reference sequence). The CDR3 runs 14 residues. The CDR3 is CSLPREGRSYEQYF. In DNA form, the CDR3 reads TGCAGTCTACCCCGCGAGGGCAGATCCTACGAGCAGTACTTC.

The gene calls are TRBV5-1 and TRBJ2-7, with unresolved D. Germline assignment: CDR1 SGHRS and CDR2 YFSETQ. V shed 3 bases and J shed 5 bases, with 9 bases lying between them. This CDR3 region has 12 residues. The CDR3 region has the DNA TGCGCCAGCAGCTCGAACTTAGACGAGCAGTACTTC. Protein product: CASSSNLDEQYF.

J is TRBJ2-5 and V is TRBV27, with 7 bases fitting TRBD2. V trimming: 7 bases; J trimming: 2 bases; junction bases outside the gene matches: 4. Germline V gene data show CDR1 as MNHEY and CDR2 as SMNVEV (reference sequence). The length of the CDR3 is 13 residues. The DNA of the CDR3 is TGTGCCAGCATGGGGGGAGGGCAAGAGACCCAGTACTTC. Its translation: CASMGGGQETQYF.

The genes are TRBV5-5 and TRBJ2-3, with D hard to call. CDR1 is SGHKS, CDR2 YYEKEE, per germline (reference sequence). The CDR3 contains 16 residues. Trimming stripped 0 bases from V and 2 bases from J, with 13 bases between. The chain's CDR3 is CASSLAFADPTDTQYF. CDR3 DNA: TGTGCCAGCAGCTTGGCCTTCGCAGACCCCACAGATACGCAGTATTTT.